The 20 T cell receptor beta chains in this list originate from one sample, sequenced in a study of T cells after posttransplantation cyclophosphamide (dated by TCRdb to the mid-2010s). Explained via the paper, the treatment or condition label denotes: high-dose cyclophosphamide on days +3 and +4 as single-agent GVHD prophylaxis. For conditioning, the PTCy patients got busulfan and fludarabine, then a related or unrelated marrow graft, followed by cyclophosphamide on days +3 and +4. Libraries were made using the immunoSEQ multiplex PCR assay. The clones in this table, taken by TCRdb from immuneACCESS, are in-frame only. Not every clone is retained; where verified, under half of the shortfall comes from an unresolved V gene, and the cause of the rest is unknown. With more than 9,000 clones recorded, this sample contains no clone counted only once. Of the sample, about 15% is held by the ten largest clones.

This material consisted of PBMCs, taken after allogeneic stem cell transplant with posttransplant cyclophosphamide. Every receptor here comes from a female patient aged 40-50 years who received an allogeneic stem cell transplant from a related donor, was CMV-positive, and had no GVHD. In patients who had a transplant, some T cells may come from the graft donor.

The table lists this clone with many counts. This rearrangement joins TRBV5-1 to TRBJ1-1; no reliable D call. Germline CDR1 is SGHRS and CDR2 is YFSETQ. The CDR3 length is 14 residues. Trimming stripped 0 bases from V and 6 bases from J, with 12 bases between. CDR3 sequence: CASSLGAGAPEAFF. DNA for the CDR3: TGCGCCAGCAGCTTGGGGGCAGGCGCGCCTGAAGCTTTCTTT.

The sample holds many counts of this clone. The V and J genes are TRBV18 and TRBJ2-5; TRBD1 might be the D (6 bases). The CDR3 covers 15 residues. V lost 3 bases to trimming and J lost 1 base, with 12 bases between them. Germline loops: CDR1 KGHSH, CDR2 LQKENI. The CDR3 loop reads CASSPRGGPQETQYF. The DNA of the CDR3 is TGTGCCAGCTCACCCAGGGGCGGCCCCCAAGAGACCCAGTACTTC.

This clone has ten or more counts. The gene calls are TRBV6-5 and TRBJ2-3; D uncertain. This CDR3 spans 14 amino acids. V was trimmed by 0 bases and J by 6 bases, leaving 10 bases between them. Looked up from germline, CDR1 is MNHEY and CDR2 is SVGAGI. CDR3 nucleotides: TGTGCCAGCAGTTACTCGAACTCCCCGGATACGCAGTATTTT. Translating it yields CASSYSNSPDTQYF.

This clone was counted ten times or more. V and J are TRBV10-1 and TRBJ1-5; D remains unclear. The ends were cut back, 3 bases at V and 3 bases at J, with 6 bases in the middle. Germline V gene data show CDR1 as WNHNN and CDR2 as SYGVQD (reference sequence). The CDR3 is 13 amino acids. CDR3 bases: TGCGCCAGCAGTGAAAGCTCCAATCAGCCCCAGCATTTT. Its protein product is CASSESSNQPQHF.

This clone was counted many times. CDR3 residues: CASTWSGALYEQYF. The CDR3 coding sequence is TGTGCCAGCACCTGGAGCGGGGCTCTTTACGAGCAGTACTTC. V is TRBV6-1 and J is TRBJ2-7; 7 bases match TRBD2. V lost 7 bases, J lost 4 bases, and 10 bases stayed unmatched. The CDR3 loop spans 14 amino acids. Germline CDR1 is MNHNS and CDR2 is SASEGT.

This clone occurred many times. V gene TRBV5-1 combines with J gene TRBJ1-4; 7 nucleotides align to TRBD1. Trimming at V came to 5 bases and at J to 4 bases, leaving 11 bases not matched to a gene. This CDR3 is 16 amino acids long. Germline CDR1 SGHRS, CDR2 YFSETQ. CDR3 sequence (DNA): TGCGCCAGCAGTCCGTGGTTGGGACAGCATAATGAAAAACTGTTTTTT. As protein: CASSPWLGQHNEKLFF.

This clone was found many times. The V call is TRBV5-1, the J call TRBJ1-4; TRBD1 might be the D (5 bases). V was pared by 4 bases and J by 5 bases, with 9 bases between. CDR3 length: 13 residues. In germline, CDR1 is SGHRS, CDR2 YFSETQ. CDR3 region: CASSPGPNEKLFF. CDR3 sequence (DNA): TGCGCCAGCAGCCCAGGGCCAAATGAAAAACTGTTTTTT.

This clone was recorded many times. V usage is TRBV19 and J usage is TRBJ1-1; 7 positions agree with TRBD1. Looked up from germline, CDR1 is LNHDA and CDR2 is SQIVND (reference sequence). V dropped 10 bases and J dropped 6; count of bases not matched to a gene: 5. This CDR3 is 11 amino acids long. The DNA for the CDR3 is TGTGCCACCACTAGGGGGCCTGAAGCTTTCTTT. As protein: CATTRGPEAFF.

This clone was counted a few times. The rearrangement links TRBV6-1 to TRBJ2-7, with a possible D match to TRBD2 (5 bases). CDR1 and CDR2 from the germline V gene are MNHNS and SASEGT. The V gene lost 6 bases and the J gene lost 0 bases, with 9 bases spanning the gap. The CDR3 spans 13 residues. The CDR3 loop is CASSRRDSYEQYF. The DNA for the CDR3 is TGTGCCAGCAGCCGACGGGACTCCTACGAGCAGTACTTC.

This clone has a count of ten or more. The chain joins TRBV4-1 to TRBJ2-7; D perhaps matches TRBD2 (6 bases). The CDR3 length is 15 residues. Trimming left V 1 base short and J 1 base short, with 11 bases between. The germline V gene has CDR1 MGHRA and CDR2 YSYEKL. The CDR3 region has the DNA TGCGCCAGCAGCCAAGTGACGGGAGCATCCTACGAGCAGTACTTC. It codes for CASSQVTGASYEQYF.

This clone ranks as large. This chain connects TRBV5-6 to TRBJ1-4; tentatively, D is TRBD1 (5 bases). CDR3 length: 16 residues. Trimming removed 3 bases from V and 5 bases from J, with 17 bases in between. Germline V lookup: CDR1 SGHDT, CDR2 YYEEEE. CDR3 residues: CASSSGERRGNEKLFF. CDR3 DNA: TGTGCCAGCAGCTCGGGGGAGAGACGGGGAAATGAAAAACTGTTTTTT.

This clone has ten or more counts. The chain has TRBV6-6 and TRBJ2-5, with D possibly being TRBD1 (6 bases). CDR1 MNHNY and CDR2 SVGAGI come from the germline V gene (reference sequence). This CDR3 has 14 residues. The germline V and J ends were trimmed by 5 bases and 5 bases, with 15 bases remaining between them. The CDR3 here is CASSREWGLETQYF. CDR3 DNA sequence: TGTGCCAGCAGTCGCGAGTGGGGGCTGGAGACCCAGTACTTC.

This clone was seen many times. The gene calls are TRBV19 and TRBJ2-3; D perhaps matches TRBD1 (6 bases). V lost 4 bases, J lost 6 bases, and 11 bases lay in between. The CDR3 covers 13 residues. Looked up from germline, CDR1 is LNHDA and CDR2 is SQIVND (reference sequence). In DNA, the CDR3 is TGTGCCAGTAGTACCTGGACAGTGGATACGCAGTATTTT. As protein: CASSTWTVDTQYF.

This clone was found many times. The rearrangement uses TRBV4-1 and TRBJ2-3; D is undetermined. Trimming removed 4 bases from V and 4 bases from J, with 9 bases in between. The V gene's germline CDR1 is MGHRA and CDR2 YSYEKL. The CDR3 loop spans 13 amino acids. The CDR3 sequence is CASSPGWADTQYF. The CDR3 DNA sequence: TGCGCCAGCAGCCCCGGGTGGGCAGATACGCAGTATTTT.

This clone was seen ten or more times. The chain joins TRBV4-1 to TRBJ2-7; tentative D call: TRBD1 (5 bases). CDR1 MGHRA and CDR2 YSYEKL come from the germline V gene. CDR3 size: 15 residues. Trimming stripped 0 bases from V and 5 bases from J, with 14 bases between. The CDR3 DNA is TGCGCCAGCAGCCAAGATCTAGGGGTGCTCGACGAGCAGTACTTC. Translation: CASSQDLGVLDEQYF.

This clone is medium-sized (0.01 to 0.1%) within its sample. As DNA, the CDR3 is TGTGCCAGCAGCTTAGCGGCGGGTAGCGGGGGGGAAGAGACCCAGTACTTC. Protein: CASSLAAGSGGEETQYF. V gene TRBV7-6 combines with J gene TRBJ2-5; 11 bases line up with TRBD2. Per the germline V gene, CDR1 is SGHVS and CDR2 is FNYEAQ. The CDR3 loop spans 17 amino acids. J was trimmed by 3 bases and V by 0 bases; bases with no gene match: 6.

At least ten counts were recorded for this clone. The V call is TRBV7-9, the J call TRBJ1-1; weak D call: TRBD1 (5 bases). CDR1 SEHNR and CDR2 FQNEAQ come from the germline V gene (reference sequence). The length of the CDR3 is 14 residues. V was shortened by 7 bases and J by 1 base, with 13 bases between the two germline ends. In DNA, the CDR3 is TGTGCCAGCACTCCAGGGCGGGGGAACACTGAAGCTTTCTTT. Translated: CASTPGRGNTEAFF.

This clone appeared many times. The chain employs TRBV29-1 and TRBJ2-6; possibly TRBD1 for D (6 bases). This CDR3 contains 15 residues. Germline assignment: CDR1 SQVTM and CDR2 ANQGSEA. V gave up 7 bases and J gave up 0 bases, with 13 bases separating them. CDR3 DNA: TGCAGCGCCTTACAGGGTCACTCTGGGGCCAACGTCCTGACTTTC. This encodes CSALQGHSGANVLTF.

This clone was observed many times. The J gene is TRBJ1-2, the V gene TRBV2; maybe TRBD1 (6 bases). Germline V CDR1 and CDR2: SNHLY, FYNNEI. This CDR3 has 16 amino acids. V lost 6 bases and J 3 bases, leaving 20 bases between the germline ends. CDR3 coding DNA: TGTGCCAGCAGCACCAATGGCAGGGGCAACTACTATGGCTACACCTTC. Translating it yields CASSTNGRGNYYGYTF.

This clone was detected many times. V is TRBV6-5 and J is TRBJ1-4; D call uncertain. CDR3 length: 15 residues. The germline V and J ends were trimmed by 5 bases and 0 bases, with 10 bases remaining between them. Germline V lookup: CDR1 MNHEY, CDR2 SVGAGI. As DNA, the CDR3 is TGTGCCAGCAGTCTAAGCTATGCAACTAATGAAAAACTGTTTTTT. It encodes CASSLSYATNEKLFF.